These T cell receptor beta chains were read from a single sample in a study of blood T cell repertoires in COVID-19. Profiling relied on immunoSEQ multiplex PCR, and the TCRdb table lists in-frame clones only, not all of them. The sample records under 300,000 clones, 70% to 85% being singletons. Sequenced sample: peripheral blood. These TCRs come from a woman between 35 and 50 years old with active or convalescent COVID-19. The CDR3 runs from the conserved cysteine through the conserved F or W. A D gene is named only where the DNA matches it firmly. Size values are once, few and many counts, or a class for expanded clones, and some rows have none.

clone_size: NA
j_call: TRBJ1-5
d_call: NA
v_call: TRBV7-4
cdr3_aa: CASSTLTDSSYSNQPQHF
cdr3_nt: TGTGCCAGCAGCACCTTAACAGACAGTTCATATAGCAATCAGCCCCAGCATTTT

clone_size: NA
j_call: TRBJ1-1
d_call: NA
v_call: TRBV30
cdr3_aa: CAWSFGDGKAFF
cdr3_nt: TGTGCCTGGAGTTTCGGGGATGGCAAAGCTTTCTTT

clone_size: NA
j_call: TRBJ2-7
d_call: TRBD1
v_call: TRBV7-4
cdr3_aa: CASSTKDRGYEQYF
cdr3_nt: TGTGCCAGCAGCACGAAGGACAGGGGGTACGAGCAGTACTTC

clone_size: NA
j_call: TRBJ1-1
d_call: TRBD1
v_call: TRBV7-9
cdr3_aa: CASSRTGGLNTEAFF
cdr3_nt: TGTGCCAGCAGCCGGACAGGGGGATTAAACACTGAAGCTTTCTTT

clone_size: NA
j_call: TRBJ1-6
d_call: TRBD1
v_call: TRBV7-9
cdr3_aa: CASSPPDRGLHNSPLHF
cdr3_nt: TGTGCCAGCAGCCCCCCAGACAGGGGGCTCCATAATTCACCCCTCCACTTT

clone_size: NA
j_call: TRBJ2-7
d_call: NA
v_call: TRBV9
cdr3_aa: CASSPGGEQYF
cdr3_nt: TGTGCCAGCAGCCCCGGCGGGGAGCAGTACTTC

clone_size: NA
j_call: TRBJ1-6
d_call: NA
v_call: TRBV7-9
cdr3_aa: CASSPRVDSPLHF
cdr3_nt: TGTGCCAGCAGTCCCAGGGTCGATTCACCCCTCCACTTT

clone_size: NA
j_call: TRBJ2-3
d_call: NA
v_call: TRBV19
cdr3_aa: CASRAPGGSDTQYF
cdr3_nt: TGTGCCAGCCGGGCCCCGGGCGGGTCAGATACGCAGTATTTT

clone_size: NA
j_call: TRBJ1-2
d_call: NA
v_call: TRBV19
cdr3_aa: CASSISRGISLDTF
cdr3_nt: TGTGCCAGTAGTATATCACGGGGTATCTCTCTGGACACCTTC

clone_size: NA
j_call: TRBJ2-1
d_call: TRBD1
v_call: TRBV3-1/TRBV3-2
cdr3_aa: CASSPTGSGDEQFF
cdr3_nt: TGTGCCAGCAGCCCGACAGGGTCAGGAGATGAGCAGTTCTTC

clone_size: few
j_call: TRBJ1-1
d_call: TRBD1
v_call: TRBV28
cdr3_aa: CASSSGQGGLMNTEAFF
cdr3_nt: TGTGCCAGCTCTTCCGGACAGGGGGGACTCATGAACACTGAAGCTTTCTTT

clone_size: NA
j_call: TRBJ2-1
d_call: NA
v_call: TRBV5-4
cdr3_aa: CASSSRVTYYNEQFF
cdr3_nt: TGTGCCAGCAGCTCACGGGTGACCTATTACAATGAGCAGTTCTTC

clone_size: NA
j_call: TRBJ2-5
d_call: TRBD1
v_call: TRBV2
cdr3_aa: CASVGQQETQYF
cdr3_nt: TGTGCCAGCGTGGGACAGCAAGAGACCCAGTACTTC

clone_size: NA
j_call: TRBJ2-2
d_call: NA
v_call: TRBV9
cdr3_aa: CASSPTGGELFF
cdr3_nt: TGTGCCAGCAGCCCAACAGGTGGGGAGCTGTTTTTT

clone_size: NA
j_call: TRBJ1-1
d_call: NA
v_call: TRBV3-1/TRBV3-2
cdr3_aa: CASSTSRRDTEAFF
cdr3_nt: TGTGCCAGCAGTACGTCCCGTAGAGACACTGAAGCTTTCTTT

clone_size: NA
j_call: TRBJ1-6
d_call: NA
v_call: TRBV28
cdr3_aa: CASRPRRNSPLHF
cdr3_nt: TGTGCCAGCAGACCCCGGAGGAATTCACCCCTCCACTTT